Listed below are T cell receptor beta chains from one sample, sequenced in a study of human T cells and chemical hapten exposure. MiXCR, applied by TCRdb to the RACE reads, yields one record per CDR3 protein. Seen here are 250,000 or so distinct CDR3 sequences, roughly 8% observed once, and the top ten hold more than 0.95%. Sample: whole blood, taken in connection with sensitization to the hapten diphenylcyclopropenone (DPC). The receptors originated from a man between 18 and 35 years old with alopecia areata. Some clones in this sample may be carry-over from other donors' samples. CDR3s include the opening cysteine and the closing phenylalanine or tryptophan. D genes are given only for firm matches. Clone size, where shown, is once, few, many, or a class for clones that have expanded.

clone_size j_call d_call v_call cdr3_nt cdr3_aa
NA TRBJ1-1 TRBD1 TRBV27 TGTGCCAGCAGTCCGGGACAGGGGCGGGGGAACACTGAAGCTTTCTTT CASSPGQGRGNTEAFF
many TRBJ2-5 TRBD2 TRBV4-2 TGTGCCAGCAGCCCAGGGACTAGGAGGGAGACCCAGTACTTC CASSPGTRRETQYF
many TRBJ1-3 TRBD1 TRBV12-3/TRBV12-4 TGTGCCAGCGAAGACAGGGTTGCTGGAAACACCATATATTTT CASEDRVAGNTIYF
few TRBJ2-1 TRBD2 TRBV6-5 TGTGCCAGCAGTTATTCCTTTAGCGGGGGGTTCAATGAGCAGTTCTTC CASSYSFSGGFNEQFF
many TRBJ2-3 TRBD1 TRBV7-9 TGTGCCAGCAGCTTAGTGGGTCCGGGACAGGGGGCGCAGTATTTT CASSLVGPGQGAQYF
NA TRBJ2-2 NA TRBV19 TGTGCCAGTAGTATATCAGGGGATTTGGGGGAGCTGTTTTTT CASSISGDLGELFF
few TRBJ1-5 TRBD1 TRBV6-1 TGTGCCAGCAGTGAAGCCTGGGACAGGGAGAAGCATTTT CASSEAWDREKHF
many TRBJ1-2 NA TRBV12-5 TGTGCTAGTGGTTTGGATCGGAGTTATGGCTACACCTTC CASGLDRSYGYTF
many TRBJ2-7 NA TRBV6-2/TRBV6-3 TGTGCCAGCGCGGGACCCCGGGTGCAGTACTTC CASAGPRVQYF
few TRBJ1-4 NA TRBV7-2 TGTGCCAGCAGCCTACAGTTTACTAATGAAAAACTGTTTTTT CASSLQFTNEKLFF
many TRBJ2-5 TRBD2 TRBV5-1 TGTGCCAGCAGCTTAGCGGGAGAGACCCAGTACTTC CASSLAGETQYF
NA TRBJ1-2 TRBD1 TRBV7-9 TGTGCCAGCAGCCTCTCGGACAGGGATGGCTACACCTTC CASSLSDRDGYTF
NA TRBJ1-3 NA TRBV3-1 TGTGCCAGCAGCCCAAAACAGGGACCTGGAAACACCATATATTTT CASSPKQGPGNTIYF
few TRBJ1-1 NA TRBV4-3 TGCGCCAGCAGCCAAGTTGTCCAGGGGAAAACTGAAGCTTTCTTT CASSQVVQGKTEAFF
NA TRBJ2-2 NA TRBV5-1 TGCGCCAGCAGCTTGCTCGGGACAACACTATTGAACACCGGGGAGCTGTTTTTT CASSLLGTTLLNTGELFF
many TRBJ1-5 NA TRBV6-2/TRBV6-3 TGTGCCAGCAGCTTACAGGGCTTGGGCAATCAGCCCCAGCATTTT CASSLQGLGNQPQHF
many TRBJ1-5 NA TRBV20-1 TGCAGTGCCGCTGCAGGTGGGGGCGGTGGCAATCAGCCCCAGCATTTT CSAAAGGGGGNQPQHF
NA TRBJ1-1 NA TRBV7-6 TGTGCCAGCAGCTTAGCCGGCGAGGCGGCGAACACTGAAGCTTTCTTT CASSLAGEAANTEAFF
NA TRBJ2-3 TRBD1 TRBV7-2 TGTGCCAGCAGCTTGGGACAGCGGCAACAGCCCCAGTATTTT CASSLGQRQQPQYF
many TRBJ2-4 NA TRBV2 TGTGCCAGCAGTGCTGGAATTCGTGGGGTGGGGTCACTAGCCAAAAACATTCAGTACTTC CASSAGIRGVGSLAKNIQYF
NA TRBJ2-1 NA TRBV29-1 TGCAGCGTTGAAAAGACAGCTGCCTACAATGAGCAGTTCTTC CSVEKTAAYNEQFF
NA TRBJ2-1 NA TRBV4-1 TGCGCCAGCAGCCAGCTGCGGGGAGGCGAGCAGTTCTTC CASSQLRGGEQFF
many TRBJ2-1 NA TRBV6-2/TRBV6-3 TGTGCCAGCAGTTTGGGTAATGAGCAGTTCTTC CASSLGNEQFF
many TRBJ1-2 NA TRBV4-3 TGCGCCAGCAGCCAAGATTCGAGGGGCTATGGCTACACCTTC CASSQDSRGYGYTF
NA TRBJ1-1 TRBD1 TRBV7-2 TGTGCCAGCAGCTATGACAGGGGGCAAGGAGCTTTCTTT CASSYDRGQGAFF
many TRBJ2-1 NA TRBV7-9 TGTGCCAGCAGCATAAGCGACAGACTAGACAGAACCACCTCCCCCTACAATGAGCAGTTCTTC CASSISDRLDRTTSPYNEQFF
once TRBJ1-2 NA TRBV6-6 TGTGCCACCACACAATGGGGGACGAGAAGATATGGCTACACCTTC CATTQWGTRRYGYTF
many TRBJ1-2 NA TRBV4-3 TGCGCCAGCAGCCAGGGCTCAGGGGATGGCTACACCTTC CASSQGSGDGYTF